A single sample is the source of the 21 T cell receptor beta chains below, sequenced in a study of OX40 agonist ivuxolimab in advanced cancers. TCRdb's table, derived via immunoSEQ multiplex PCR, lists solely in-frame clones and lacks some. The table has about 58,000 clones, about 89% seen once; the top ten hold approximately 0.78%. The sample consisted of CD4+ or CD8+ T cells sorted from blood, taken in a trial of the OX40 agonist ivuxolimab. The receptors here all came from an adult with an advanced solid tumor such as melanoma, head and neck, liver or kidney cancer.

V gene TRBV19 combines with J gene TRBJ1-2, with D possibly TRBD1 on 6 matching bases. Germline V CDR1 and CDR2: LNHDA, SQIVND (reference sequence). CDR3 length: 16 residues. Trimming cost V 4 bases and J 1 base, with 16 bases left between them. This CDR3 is CASSTLDRMSNYGYTF. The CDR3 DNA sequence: TGTGCCAGTAGTACCCTGGACAGAATGAGTAACTATGGCTACACCTTC. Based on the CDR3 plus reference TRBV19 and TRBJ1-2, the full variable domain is DGGITQSPKYLFRKEGQNVTLSCEQNLNHDAMYWYRQDPGQGLRLIYYSQIVNDFQKGDIAEGYSVSREKKESFPLTVTSAQKNPTAFYLCASSTLDRMSNYGYTFGSGTRLTVV.

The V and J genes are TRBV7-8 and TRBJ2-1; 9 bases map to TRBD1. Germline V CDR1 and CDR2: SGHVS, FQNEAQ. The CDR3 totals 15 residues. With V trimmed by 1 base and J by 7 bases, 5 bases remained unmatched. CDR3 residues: CASSLGGQGRNEQFF. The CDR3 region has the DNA TGTGCCAGCAGCTTAGGGGGACAGGGTCGTAATGAGCAGTTCTTC.

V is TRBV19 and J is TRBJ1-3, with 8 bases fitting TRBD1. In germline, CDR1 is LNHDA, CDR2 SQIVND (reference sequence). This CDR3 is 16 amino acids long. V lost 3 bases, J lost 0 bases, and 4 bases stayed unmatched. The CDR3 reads CASSMTGDPSGNTIYF. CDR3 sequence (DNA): TGTGCCAGTAGTATGACAGGGGACCCCTCTGGAAACACCATATATTTT. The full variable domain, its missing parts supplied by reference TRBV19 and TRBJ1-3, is DGGITQSPKYLFRKEGQNVTLSCEQNLNHDAMYWYRQDPGQGLRLIYYSQIVNDFQKGDIAEGYSVSREKKESFPLTVTSAQKNPTAFYLCASSMTGDPSGNTIYFGEGSWLTVV.

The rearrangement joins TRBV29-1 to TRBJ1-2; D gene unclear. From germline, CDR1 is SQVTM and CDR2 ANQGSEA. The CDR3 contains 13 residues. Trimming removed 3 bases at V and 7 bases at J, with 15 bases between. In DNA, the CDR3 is TGCAGCGTTGAGATCCATCAGGATGGTGGCTACACCTTC. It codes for CSVEIHQDGGYTF. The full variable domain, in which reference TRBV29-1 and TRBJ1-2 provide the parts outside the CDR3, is SAVISQKPSRDICQRGTSLTIQCQVDSQVTMMFWYRQQPGQSLTLIATANQGSEATYESGFVIDKFPISRPNLTFSTLTVSNMSPEDSSIYLCSVEIHQDGGYTFGSGTRLTVV.

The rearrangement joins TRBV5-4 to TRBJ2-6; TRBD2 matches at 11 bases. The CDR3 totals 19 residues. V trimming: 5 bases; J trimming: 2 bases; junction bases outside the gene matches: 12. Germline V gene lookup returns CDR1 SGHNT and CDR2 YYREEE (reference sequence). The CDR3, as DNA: TGTGCCAGCAGTCAGCTTGGACTAGCGGGCCCCACTGGGGCCAACGTCCTGACTTTC. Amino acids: CASSQLGLAGPTGANVLTF.

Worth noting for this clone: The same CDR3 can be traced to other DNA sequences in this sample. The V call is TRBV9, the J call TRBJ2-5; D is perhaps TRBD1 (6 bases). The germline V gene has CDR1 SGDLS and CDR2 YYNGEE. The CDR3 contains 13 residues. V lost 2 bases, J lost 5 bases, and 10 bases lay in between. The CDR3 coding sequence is TGTGCCAGCAGCGTGGGGGCCTATGAGACCCAGTACTTC. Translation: CASSVGAYETQYF.

CDR3 region: CASSTTLSYEQYF. CDR3 in DNA: TGTGCCAGCAGCACGACCCTTTCCTACGAGCAGTACTTC. This chain uses TRBV7-8 with TRBJ2-7; no firm D call. CDR3 length: 13 amino acids. Trimming cost V 5 bases and J 1 base, with 9 bases left between them. Germline V gene data show CDR1 as SGHVS and CDR2 as FQNEAQ.

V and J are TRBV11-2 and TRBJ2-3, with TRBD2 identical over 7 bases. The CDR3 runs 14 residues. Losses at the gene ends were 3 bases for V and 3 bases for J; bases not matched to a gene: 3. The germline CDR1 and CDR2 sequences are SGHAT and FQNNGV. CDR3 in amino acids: CASSFWDYTDTQYF. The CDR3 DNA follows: TGTGCCAGCAGCTTCTGGGACTATACAGATACGCAGTATTTT. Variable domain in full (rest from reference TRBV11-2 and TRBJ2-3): EAGVAQSPRYKIIEKRQSVAFWCNPISGHATLYWYQQILGQGPKLLIQFQNNGVVDDSQLPKDRFSAERLKGVDSTLKIQPAKLEDSAVYLCASSFWDYTDTQYFGPGTRLTVL.

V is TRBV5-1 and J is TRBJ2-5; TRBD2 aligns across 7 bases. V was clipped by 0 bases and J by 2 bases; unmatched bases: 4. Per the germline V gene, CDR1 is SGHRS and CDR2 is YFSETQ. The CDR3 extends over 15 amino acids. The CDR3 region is CASSLGGAGQETQYF. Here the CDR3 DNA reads TGCGCCAGCAGCTTGGGTGGAGCGGGACAAGAGACCCAGTACTTC.

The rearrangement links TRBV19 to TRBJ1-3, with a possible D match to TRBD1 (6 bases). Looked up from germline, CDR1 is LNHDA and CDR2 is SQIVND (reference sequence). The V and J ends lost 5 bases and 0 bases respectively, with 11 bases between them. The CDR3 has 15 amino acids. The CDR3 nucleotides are TGTGCCAGTAGTCATGACAGGAGCTCTGGAAACACCATATATTTT. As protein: CASSHDRSSGNTIYF.

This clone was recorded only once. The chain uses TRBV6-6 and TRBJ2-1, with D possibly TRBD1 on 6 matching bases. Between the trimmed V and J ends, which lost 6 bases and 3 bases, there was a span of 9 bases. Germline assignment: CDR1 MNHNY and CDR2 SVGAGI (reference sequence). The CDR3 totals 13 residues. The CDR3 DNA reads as TGTGCCAGCAGCCCGGGACACTACAATGAGCAGTTCTTC. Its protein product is CASSPGHYNEQFF.

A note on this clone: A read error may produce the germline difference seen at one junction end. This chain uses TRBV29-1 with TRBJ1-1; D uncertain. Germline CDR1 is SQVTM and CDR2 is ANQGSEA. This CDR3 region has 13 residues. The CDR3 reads CSVGRHLNSEAFF. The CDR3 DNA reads TGCAGCGTTGGTCGGCACCTGAACTCTGAAGCTTTCTTT.

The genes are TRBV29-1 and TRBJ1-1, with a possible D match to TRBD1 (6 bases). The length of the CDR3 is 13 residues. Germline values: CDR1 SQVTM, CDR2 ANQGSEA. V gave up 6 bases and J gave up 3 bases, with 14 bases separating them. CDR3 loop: CSVSSGADTEAFF. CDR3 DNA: TGCAGCGTCTCCTCAGGGGCTGACACTGAAGCTTTCTTT.

The CDR3 reads CASSLTSVTNEQYF. CDR3 bases: TGTGCCAGCAGCTTAACTAGCGTAACAAACGAGCAGTACTTC. The V gene is TRBV7-3, the J gene TRBJ2-7; D possibly corresponds to TRBD2 (5 bases). The CDR3 extends over 14 amino acids. Per germline, CDR1 SGHTA and CDR2 FQGTGA. Trimming took 0 bases from V and 5 from J, leaving 11 bases between them.

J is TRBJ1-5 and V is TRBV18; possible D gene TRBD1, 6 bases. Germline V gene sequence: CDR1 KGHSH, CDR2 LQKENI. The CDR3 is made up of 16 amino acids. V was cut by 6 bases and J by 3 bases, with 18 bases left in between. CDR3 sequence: CASSLEGGSNNQPQHF. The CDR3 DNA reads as TGTGCCAGCTCTCTCGAAGGGGGTTCTAACAATCAGCCCCAGCATTTT.

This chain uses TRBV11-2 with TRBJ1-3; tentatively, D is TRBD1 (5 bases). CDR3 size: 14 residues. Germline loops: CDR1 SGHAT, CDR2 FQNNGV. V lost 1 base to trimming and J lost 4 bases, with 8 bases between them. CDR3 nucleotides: TGTGCCAGCAGCTTAGTCAGGGACGGAAACACCATATATTTT. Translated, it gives CASSLVRDGNTIYF.

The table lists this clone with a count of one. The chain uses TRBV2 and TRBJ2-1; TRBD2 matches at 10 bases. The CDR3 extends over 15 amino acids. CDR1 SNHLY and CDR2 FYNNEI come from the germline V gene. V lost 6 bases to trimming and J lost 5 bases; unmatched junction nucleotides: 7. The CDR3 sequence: CASRGRGLADNEQFF. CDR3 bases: TGTGCCAGCAGGGGACGCGGACTAGCGGACAATGAGCAGTTCTTC.

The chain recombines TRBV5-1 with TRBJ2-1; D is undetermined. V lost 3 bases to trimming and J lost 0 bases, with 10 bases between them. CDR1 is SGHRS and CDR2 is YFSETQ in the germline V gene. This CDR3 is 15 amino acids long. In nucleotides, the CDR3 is TGCGCCAGCAGCTCTTCCACCCACTCCTACAATGAGCAGTTCTTC. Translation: CASSSSTHSYNEQFF.

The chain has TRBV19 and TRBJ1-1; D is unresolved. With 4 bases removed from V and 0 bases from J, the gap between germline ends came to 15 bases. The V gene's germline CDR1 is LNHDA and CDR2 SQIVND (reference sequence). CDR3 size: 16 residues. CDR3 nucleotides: TGTGCCAGTAGTAGAACGGGAGCGAGAATGAACACTGAAGCTTTCTTT. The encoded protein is CASSRTGARMNTEAFF.

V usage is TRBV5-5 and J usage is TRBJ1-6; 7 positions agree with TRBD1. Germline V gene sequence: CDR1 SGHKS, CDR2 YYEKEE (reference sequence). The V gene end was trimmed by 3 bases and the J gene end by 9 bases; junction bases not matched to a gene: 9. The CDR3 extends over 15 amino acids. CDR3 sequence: CASSSLTGRGSPLHF. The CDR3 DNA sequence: TGTGCCAGCAGCTCCTTGACAGGGCGTGGTTCACCCCTCCACTTT.

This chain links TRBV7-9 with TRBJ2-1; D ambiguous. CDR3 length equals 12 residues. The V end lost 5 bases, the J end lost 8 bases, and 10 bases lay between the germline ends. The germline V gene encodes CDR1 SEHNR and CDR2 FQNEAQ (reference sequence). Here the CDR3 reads CASSLAEDEQFF. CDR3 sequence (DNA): TGTGCCAGCAGCCTTGCCGAGGATGAGCAGTTCTTC. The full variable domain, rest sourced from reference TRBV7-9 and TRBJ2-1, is DTGVSQNPRHKITKRGQNVTFRCDPISEHNRLYWYRQTLGQGPEFLTYFQNEAQLEKSRLLSDRFSAERPKGSFSTLEIQRTEQGDSAMYLCASSLAEDEQFFGPGTRLTVL.